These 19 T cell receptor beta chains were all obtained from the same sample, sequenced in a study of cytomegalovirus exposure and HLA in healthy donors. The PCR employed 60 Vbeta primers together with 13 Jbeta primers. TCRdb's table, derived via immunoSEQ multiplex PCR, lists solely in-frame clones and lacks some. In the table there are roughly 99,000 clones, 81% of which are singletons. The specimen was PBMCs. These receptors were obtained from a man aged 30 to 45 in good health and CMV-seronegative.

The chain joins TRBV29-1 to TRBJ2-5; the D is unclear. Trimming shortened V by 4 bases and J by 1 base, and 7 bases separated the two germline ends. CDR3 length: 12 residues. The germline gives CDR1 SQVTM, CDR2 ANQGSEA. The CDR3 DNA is TGCAGCGTTGCTCGCGGCCAAGAGACCCAGTACTTC. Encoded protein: CSVARGQETQYF. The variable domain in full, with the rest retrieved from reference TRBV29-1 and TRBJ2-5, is SAVISQKPSRDICQRGTSLTIQCQVDSQVTMMFWYRQQPGQSLTLIATANQGSEATYESGFVIDKFPISRPNLTFSTLTVSNMSPEDSSIYLCSVARGQETQYFGPGTRLLVL.

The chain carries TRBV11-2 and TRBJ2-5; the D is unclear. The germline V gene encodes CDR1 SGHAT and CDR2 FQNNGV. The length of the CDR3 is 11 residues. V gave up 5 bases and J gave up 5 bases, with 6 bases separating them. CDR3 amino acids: CASSPSETQYF. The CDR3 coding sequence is TGTGCCAGCAGCCCGTCGGAGACCCAGTACTTC.

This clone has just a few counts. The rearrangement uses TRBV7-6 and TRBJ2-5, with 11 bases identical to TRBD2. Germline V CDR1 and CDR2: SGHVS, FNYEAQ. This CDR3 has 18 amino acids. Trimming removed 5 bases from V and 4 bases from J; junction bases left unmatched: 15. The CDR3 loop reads CASSKQPTSGRSIETQYF. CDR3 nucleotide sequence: TGTGCCAGCAGCAAACAACCTACTAGCGGGAGAAGTATAGAGACCCAGTACTTC.

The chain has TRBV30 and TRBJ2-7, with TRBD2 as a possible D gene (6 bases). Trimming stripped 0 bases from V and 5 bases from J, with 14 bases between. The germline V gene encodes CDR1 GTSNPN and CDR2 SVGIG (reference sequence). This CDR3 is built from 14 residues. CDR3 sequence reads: CAWSVGRGGDEQYF. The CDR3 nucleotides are TGTGCCTGGAGTGTTGGGCGGGGTGGCGACGAGCAGTACTTC. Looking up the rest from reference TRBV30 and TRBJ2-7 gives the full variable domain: SQTIHQWPATLVQPVGSPLSLECTVEGTSNPNLYWYRQAAGRGLQLLFYSVGIGQISSEVPQNLSASRPQDRQFILSSKKLLLSDSGFYLCAWSVGRGGDEQYFGPGTRLTVT.

CDR3 sequence reads: CASSATWERVNIQYF. The CDR3 DNA follows: TGTGCCAGCAGTGCGACATGGGAGCGAGTAAACATTCAGTACTTC. This chain joins TRBV2 and TRBJ2-4; TRBD2 is a possible D gene (5 bases). Germline loops: CDR1 SNHLY, CDR2 FYNNEI. Trimming cost V 4 bases and J 6 bases, with 16 bases left between them. This CDR3 is 15 amino acids long.

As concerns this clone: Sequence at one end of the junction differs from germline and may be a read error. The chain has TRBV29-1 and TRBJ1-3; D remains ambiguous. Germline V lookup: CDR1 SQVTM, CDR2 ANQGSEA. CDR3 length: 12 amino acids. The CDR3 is CSVGESGNAIYF. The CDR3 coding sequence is TGCAGCGTTGGGGAGTCTGGAAACGCCATATATTTT.

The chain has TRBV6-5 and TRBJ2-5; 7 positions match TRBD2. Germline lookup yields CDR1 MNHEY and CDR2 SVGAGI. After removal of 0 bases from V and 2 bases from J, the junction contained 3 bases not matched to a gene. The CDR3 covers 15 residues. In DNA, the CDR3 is TGTGCCAGCAGTTACTCGGGGGGGTCACAAGAGACCCAGTACTTC. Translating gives CASSYSGGSQETQYF.

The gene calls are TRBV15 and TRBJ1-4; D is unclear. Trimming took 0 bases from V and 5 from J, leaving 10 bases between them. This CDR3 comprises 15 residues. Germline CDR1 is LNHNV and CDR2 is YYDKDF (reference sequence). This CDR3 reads CATSRDSQLNEKLFF. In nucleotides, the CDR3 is TGTGCCACCAGCAGAGATTCACAGCTGAATGAAAAACTGTTTTTT. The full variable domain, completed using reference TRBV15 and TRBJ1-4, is DAMVIQNPRYQVTQFGKPVTLSCSQTLNHNVMYWYQQKSSQAPKLLFHYYDKDFNNEADTPDNFQSRRPNTSFCFLDIRSPGLGDTAMYLCATSRDSQLNEKLFFGSGTQLSVL.

The CDR3 reads CASRWGGGGSTDTQYF. In DNA, the CDR3 is TGTGCCAGCAGGTGGGGAGGGGGAGGGAGCACAGATACGCAGTATTTT. This sequence joins TRBV7-2 and TRBJ2-3; maybe TRBD2 (7 bases). The CDR3 is 16 residues long. V was clipped by 6 bases and J by 0 bases, with 16 bases between them. Germline V gives CDR1 SGHTA, CDR2 FQGNSA. The full variable domain, its missing parts supplied by reference TRBV7-2 and TRBJ2-3, is GAGVSQSPSNKVTEKGKDVELRCDPISGHTALYWYRQSLGQGLEFLIYFQGNSAPDKSGLPSDRFSAERTGGSVSTLTIQRTQQEDSAVYLCASRWGGGGSTDTQYFGPGTRLTVL.

The CDR3 region is CASTWTSRTDTQYF. CDR3 sequence (DNA): TGTGCCAGCACTTGGACTAGCCGCACAGATACGCAGTATTTT. The chain is built from TRBV2 and TRBJ2-3; 8 bases agree with TRBD2. The CDR3 sequence is 14 residues long. In germline, CDR1 is SNHLY, CDR2 FYNNEI. V dropped 7 bases and J dropped 1; count of bases not matched to a gene: 4.

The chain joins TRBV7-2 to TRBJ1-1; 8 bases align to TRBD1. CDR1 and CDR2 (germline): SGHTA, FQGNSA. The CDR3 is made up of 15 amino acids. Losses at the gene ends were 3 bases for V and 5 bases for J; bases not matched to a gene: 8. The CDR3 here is CASSFTIQGGTEAFF. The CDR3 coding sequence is TGTGCCAGCAGCTTCACCATACAGGGGGGGACTGAAGCTTTCTTT.

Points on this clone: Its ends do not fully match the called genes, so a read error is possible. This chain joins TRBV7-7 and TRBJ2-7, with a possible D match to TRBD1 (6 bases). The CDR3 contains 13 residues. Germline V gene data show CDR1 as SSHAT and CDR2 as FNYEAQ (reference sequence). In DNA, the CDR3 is TGTGCTAGCAGCCCGGACAGTATCCACGAGCAGTACTTC. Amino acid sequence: CASSPDSIHEQYF.

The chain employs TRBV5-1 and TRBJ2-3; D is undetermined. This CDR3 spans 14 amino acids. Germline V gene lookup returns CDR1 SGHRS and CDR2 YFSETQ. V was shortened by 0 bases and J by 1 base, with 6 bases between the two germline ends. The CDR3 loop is CASSLVVGTDTQYF. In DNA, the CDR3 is TGCGCCAGCAGCTTGGTGGTAGGCACAGATACGCAGTATTTT.

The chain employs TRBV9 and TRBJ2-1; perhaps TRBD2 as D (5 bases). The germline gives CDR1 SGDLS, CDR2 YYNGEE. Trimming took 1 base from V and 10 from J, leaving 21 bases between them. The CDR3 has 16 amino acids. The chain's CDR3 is CASSVSSMDSPGEQFF. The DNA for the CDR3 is TGTGCCAGCAGCGTATCCTCTATGGACTCGCCTGGGGAGCAGTTCTTC.

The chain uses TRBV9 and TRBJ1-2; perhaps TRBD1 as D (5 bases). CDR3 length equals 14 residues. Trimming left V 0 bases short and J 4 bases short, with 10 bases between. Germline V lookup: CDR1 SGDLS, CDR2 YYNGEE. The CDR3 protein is CASSVGEGVYGYTF. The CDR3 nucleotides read TGTGCCAGCAGCGTAGGGGAAGGGGTCTATGGCTACACCTTC.

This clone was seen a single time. DNA of the CDR3: TGTGCCAGCAGGGCGGACGGGAGCAAATACAATGAGCAGTTCTTC. This sequence encodes CASRADGSKYNEQFF. The genes are TRBV2 and TRBJ2-1, with a weak D call TRBD2 (6 bases). The germline V gene encodes CDR1 SNHLY and CDR2 FYNNEI. Trimming removed 6 bases at V and 4 bases at J, with 16 bases between. CDR3 length: 15 amino acids.

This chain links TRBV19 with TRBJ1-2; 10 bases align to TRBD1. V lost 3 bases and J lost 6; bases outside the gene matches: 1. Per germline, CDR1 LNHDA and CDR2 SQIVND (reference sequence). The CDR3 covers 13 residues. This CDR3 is CASSMGTGDGYTF. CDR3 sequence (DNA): TGTGCCAGTAGTATGGGGACAGGGGATGGCTACACCTTC.

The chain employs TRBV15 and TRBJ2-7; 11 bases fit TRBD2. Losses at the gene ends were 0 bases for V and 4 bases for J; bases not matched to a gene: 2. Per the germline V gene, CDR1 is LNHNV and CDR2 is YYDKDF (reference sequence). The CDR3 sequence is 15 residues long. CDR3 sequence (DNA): TGTGCCACCAGCAGAGAAGGGACTAGCGGTTACGAGCAGTACTTC. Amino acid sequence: CATSREGTSGYEQYF. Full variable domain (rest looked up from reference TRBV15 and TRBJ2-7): DAMVIQNPRYQVTQFGKPVTLSCSQTLNHNVMYWYQQKSSQAPKLLFHYYDKDFNNEADTPDNFQSRRPNTSFCFLDIRSPGLGDTAMYLCATSREGTSGYEQYFGPGTRLTVT.

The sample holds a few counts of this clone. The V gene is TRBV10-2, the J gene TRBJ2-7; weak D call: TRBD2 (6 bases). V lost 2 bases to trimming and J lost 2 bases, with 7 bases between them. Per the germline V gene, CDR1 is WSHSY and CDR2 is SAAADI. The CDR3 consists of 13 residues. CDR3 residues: CASSETSPYEQYF. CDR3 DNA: TGCGCCAGCAGTGAGACTAGCCCCTACGAGCAGTACTTC.